The next 15 T cell receptor beta chains were all read from a single sample in a study of T cells in localized non-small cell lung cancer. The table came from immunoSEQ multiplex PCR; TCRdb's copy has only in-frame clones and leaves some out. The table includes around 78,000 clones, around nine tenths detected once. The sample was peripheral blood, taken before any cancer treatment. The origin of the receptors is a woman between 40 and 69 years old with stage I squamous cell lung carcinoma.

This chain connects TRBV6-5 to TRBJ1-4; D is unresolved. The CDR3 is 14 residues long. Germline V gives CDR1 MNHEY, CDR2 SVGAGI. V gave up 6 bases and J gave up 0 bases, with 8 bases separating them. This CDR3 reads CASSSTTTNEKLFF. As DNA, the CDR3 is TGTGCCAGCAGCTCCACTACAACTAATGAAAAACTGTTTTTT.

The chain combines TRBV28 with TRBJ2-5, with D perhaps TRBD1 (6 bases). This CDR3 has 14 residues. Trimming took 5 bases from V and 1 from J, leaving 11 bases between them. CDR1 and CDR2 from the germline V gene are MDHEN and SYDVKM. As DNA, the CDR3 is TGTGCCAGCAGTCCCGACAGGCTCCAAGAGACCCAGTACTTC. It codes for CASSPDRLQETQYF.

This chain links TRBV5-1 with TRBJ2-1; D ambiguous. The germline V gene has CDR1 SGHRS and CDR2 YFSETQ. The CDR3 is 14 residues long. V lost 2 bases to trimming and J lost 8 bases, with 14 bases between them. CDR3 loop: CASSLRLAPHEQFF. For the CDR3, the DNA is TGCGCCAGCAGCTTACGACTGGCCCCCCATGAGCAGTTCTTC.

This clone was observed a single time. The chain has TRBV7-2 and TRBJ2-4, with TRBD2 matching 14 bases. This CDR3 comprises 15 residues. V dropped 5 bases and J dropped 6; count of bases not matched to a gene: 3. Germline CDR1 SGHTA, CDR2 FQGNSA. The CDR3 nucleotides read TGTGCCAGCAGCCTGACTAGCGGGGGGGTAAACATTCAGTACTTC. It specifies CASSLTSGGVNIQYF.

The chain links TRBV6-6 to TRBJ1-2; possible D gene TRBD1, 6 bases. The CDR3 runs 14 residues. Germline V gene lookup returns CDR1 MNHNY and CDR2 SVGAGI (reference sequence). V was shortened by 7 bases and J by 2 bases, with 14 bases between the two germline ends. The CDR3 sequence: CASTFLQGNYGYTF. The CDR3 DNA follows: TGTGCCAGCACCTTTCTTCAGGGGAACTATGGCTACACCTTC.

In DNA, the CDR3 is TGTGCCAGCAGTCTTTCGTACTCCTACGAGCAGTACTTC. Translation gives CASSLSYSYEQYF. This rearrangement joins TRBV11-2 to TRBJ2-7, with D hard to call. Germline V gene sequence: CDR1 SGHAT, CDR2 FQNNGV. V shed 6 bases and J shed 0 bases, with 9 bases lying between them. This CDR3 has 13 amino acids.

The chain couples TRBV30 to TRBJ2-2, with 12 bases fitting TRBD1. CDR1 is GTSNPN, CDR2 SVGIG, per germline (reference sequence). J was trimmed by 4 bases and V by 1 base; bases with no gene match: 10. The CDR3 length is 18 residues. In DNA, the CDR3 is TGTGCCTGGAGTGGTCGGGTTTCGGGACAGGGGGCCACCGGGGAGCTGTTTTTT. Amino acids: CAWSGRVSGQGATGELFF.

The genes are TRBV6-1 and TRBJ1-1; no clear D. The CDR3 is 14 residues long. CDR1 is MNHNS, CDR2 SASEGT, per germline. Trimming pared 2 bases from V and 1 base from J, leaving 8 bases between. In DNA, the CDR3 is TGTGCCAGCAGTGAATCTAGAGGGAACACTGAAGCTTTCTTT. Protein product: CASSESRGNTEAFF.

This clone was found once. The chain employs TRBV30 and TRBJ1-2, with D perhaps matching TRBD1 (5 bases). The V end was cut by 0 bases, the J end by 4 bases, with 9 bases between. The CDR3 runs to 13 residues. Per germline, CDR1 GTSNPN and CDR2 SVGIG (reference sequence). For the CDR3, the DNA is TGTGCCTGGAGTGTAGGGGACCTCTATGGCTACACCTTC. It codes for CAWSVGDLYGYTF.

This chain joins TRBV11-2 and TRBJ2-2; 11 bases are shared with TRBD2. CDR1 is SGHAT and CDR2 is FQNNGV in the germline V gene. J gave up 4 bases and V 5 bases, and 6 bases lay outside the gene matches. This CDR3 has 16 amino acids. CDR3 nucleotides: TGTGCCAGCAGCCCAGGGACTAGCGGTTTCACCGGGGAGCTGTTTTTT. Residues: CASSPGTSGFTGELFF.

V usage is TRBV5-6 and J usage is TRBJ2-1, with D perhaps TRBD2 (5 bases). CDR1 and CDR2 from the germline V gene are SGHDT and YYEEEE. V was trimmed by 4 bases and J by 7 bases, leaving 12 bases between them. CDR3 length: 13 amino acids. CDR3 in DNA: TGTGCCAGCAGCCCCGGGGTGAGGAATGAGCAGTTCTTC. Its translation: CASSPGVRNEQFF.

This clone came up a few times. The rearrangement uses TRBV9 and TRBJ1-2; tentative D call: TRBD1 (6 bases). The CDR3 length is 13 residues. V lost 7 bases, J lost 0 bases, and 10 bases lay in between. The V gene's germline CDR1 is SGDLS and CDR2 YYNGEE. The CDR3 sequence: CASGDTTNYGYTF. The CDR3 DNA sequence: TGTGCCAGCGGGGACACCACTAACTATGGCTACACCTTC.

This clone was detected only a few times. The V gene is TRBV6-1, the J gene TRBJ2-3; D is undetermined. V lost 3 bases and J 4 bases, leaving 2 bases between the germline ends. CDR1 and CDR2 (germline): MNHNS, SASEGT. This CDR3 region has 11 residues. CDR3 amino acids: CASSDPDTQYF. CDR3 sequence (DNA): TGTGCCAGCAGTGACCCAGATACGCAGTATTTT.

This chain links TRBV30 with TRBJ2-7, with 11 bases that match TRBD2. The CDR3 runs 15 residues. V shed 4 bases and J 2 bases; nucleotides not matched to a gene: 7. The germline V gene encodes CDR1 GTSNPN and CDR2 SVGIG (reference sequence). CDR3 residues: CAWKTLAGVTYEQYF. In DNA, the CDR3 is TGTGCCTGGAAAACACTAGCGGGGGTGACCTACGAGCAGTACTTC.

The gene calls are TRBV29-1 and TRBJ2-7; the match to TRBD1 covers 10 bases. J gave up 7 bases and V 0 bases, and 12 bases lay outside the gene matches. The germline gives CDR1 SQVTM, CDR2 ANQGSEA. CDR3 length: 16 amino acids. CDR3 residues: CSVEDLGDRGTGEQYF. CDR3 DNA: TGCAGCGTTGAAGATCTTGGGGACAGGGGCACAGGGGAGCAGTACTTC.